This entry features one TCR beta chain sequence. The specificity of this receptor is unknown. No base quality information exists; no much larger clone differs at one position. This sample also contains other DNA sequences that code for the same CDR3. The data were obtained in a study of shared clonotypes between healthy human individuals (dated by TCRdb to 2018 to 2021). Broadly, across the study: A couple of women and three men aged 18 to 49 years were included in the cohort. To estimate repertoire size and how much clonotypes are shared between individuals, the study performed deep sequencing of blood TCR repertoires from about five healthy adults. Leukapheresis yielded between about 0.94 and 8.9 billion PBMCs per donor. For each donor, three plates each were used for CD4 naive and CD4 memory, two plates were used for CD8 naive, and one plate was used for CD8 memory. To increase sequencing depth and limit assay-specific biases, different laboratories used diverse techniques to prepare libraries and sequence TCR repertoires.

The paper's findings and limits, for the study overall: Clonotypes shared by all four sorted-subset donors showed higher generation probabilities than non-shared clonotypes. Even with the large sequencing depth, rarefaction of the sorted-subset datasets indicated that sequencing was incomplete. When a few donors were compared, the shared fraction of clonotypes was about 5.4% for naive CD4, about 4% for naive CD8, 2.3% for memory CD4, and 0.4% for memory CD8. Sampling was restricted to blood, and TCR repertoires in tissues likely differ from the TCR repertoires found in blood. The genetic and exposure-history diversity represented was limited by the small number of donors. Based on pairwise subsampling, the degree of clonotype sharing among donors was expected to be affected by sequencing depth. Larger estimated clonotype richness was generally found for naive subsets than for memory subsets.

Using the deep immunoSEQ assay, multiplex PCR amplified TCR CDR3 regions from genomic DNA. Extracted genomic DNA from each cell subset was spread evenly across all wells of several immunoSEQ 96-well plates, with each plate serving as a replicate. For sorted subsets, 200 ng of genomic DNA, equivalent to about 30,000 T cell genomes, went into each replicate PCR. Purified libraries were measured with a Qubit 3.0 fluorometer, size-checked on a Bioanalyzer 2100, and measured again with the KAPA Library Quantification kit. Every immunoSEQ 96-well plate was sequenced on a separate single-read 150-cycle Illumina NextSeq 550 flow cell. In the authors' own workflow: Because the immunoSEQ output held only junctional sequences and lacked quality scores, the filtering could not match the filtering applied to full-length reads. To assign V/J genes and CDR3, sequences were annotated using PyIR, a Python wrapper for IgBLAST v1.9, with IMGT germline references. Reads were filtered out if the reads had weak V/J assignments (E-value above 1e-6), no CDR3, stop codons, out-of-frame junctions, or ambiguous translated residues. A V3J clonotype was defined by an identical inferred V gene, J gene, and CDR3 amino acid sequence. The percentage overlap between two repertoires was calculated by dividing the number of shared unique clonotypes by the size of the smaller repertoire. Three approaches were used to assess repertoire richness: RTK rarefaction, the Chao1 estimator, and Recon v2.1 estimates of unobserved clonotypes. For all TCRbeta clonotypes obtained by the gDNA method from a few donors, generation probabilities were computed with OLGA. What TCRdb holds here is the immuneACCESS table cut down to in-frame rearrangements. Part of the clones is not present; checked against another copy, under half of the missing clones reflect an unresolved V gene, and the others are unexplained. V, J and clone size are taken as reported in that table, and D and trimming were inferred from the DNA itself. The sample table records hundreds of thousands of clones; 95% to 98% of these occur just once. Less than 0.35% of the sample is held by the ten biggest clonotypes.

In the germline V gene, CDR1 corresponds to SGHDT and CDR2 to YYEEEE. Reading from cysteine to phenylalanine, the CDR3 counts 14 amino acids. This entry keeps only the CDR3 DNA: 42 bases, framed from base 1. V is cut back by 2 bases and J by 0 bases, with 1 base in the junction unmatched. CD8 naive samples were CD45RO-negative cells positively selected for CCR7, giving a CD45RA+CCR7+ population that excluded TemRA cells. The donors were healthy, HIV-negative adults with no recently reported acute infections or vaccinations. Every donor was a Caucasian adult living in Nashville, Tennessee, USA. Blood was collected by leukapheresis, and PBMCs were isolated by Ficoll-Histopaque density gradient centrifugation and then cryopreserved in liquid nitrogen vapor phase. Purity and quantity of every magnetically sorted T cell population were checked by analytical flow cytometry. Each sorted fraction had its genomic DNA isolated and then quantified by UV absorbance on a Nanodrop 2000c.

Sequences were obtained from naive CD8+ T cells sorted from blood. The cell subset or site label, as the study defines it: CD45RA+CCR7+. The source is a man aged 30-40 years in good health. In this chain, TRBV5-6 is recombined with TRBJ2-7, and 8 bases in between align with TRBD1. In nucleotides, the sequence is TGTGCCAGCAGCTTTGGGACAGGCTCCTACGAGCAGTACTTC. Its protein reads: CASSFGTGSYEQYF. With the rest looked up from the reference TRBV5-6 and TRBJ2-7 genes rather than sequenced, the full variable domain is DAGVTQSPTHLIKTRGQQVTLRCSPKSGHDTVSWYQQALGQGPQFIFQYYEEEERQRGNFPDRFSGHQFPNYSSELNVNALLLGDSALYLCASSFGTGSYEQYFGPGTRLTVT.